The TCR beta chain described here comes from a study of blood T cell repertoires in COVID-19. CDR3 length equals 14 residues. The trim removed 3 bases at V and 4 bases at J, leaving 5 bases unmatched. Germline V gene lookup returns CDR1 KGHSH and CDR2 LQKENI. Data came from immunoSEQ multiplex PCR; TCRdb stores just in-frame clones and leaves some out. The repertoire has some 400,000 clones, about 88% of them found once; the top ten carry 2.5% to 3.5%. The J gene is TRBJ1-1, the V gene TRBV18; 7 nucleotides align to TRBD1. Sequencing was done on a sample of peripheral blood. The sequence derives from a human donor in a cohort sampled during active COVID-19. CDR3 nucleotide sequence: TGTGCCAGCTCACCCACAGGGGCTGGCACTGAAGCTTTCTTT. Translating it yields CASSPTGAGTEAFF.